A single TCR beta chain is shown here with its context. The data were obtained in a study of blood T cell repertoires in COVID-19. For the study at large: T cells, B-cell-depleted T cells, or PBMCs supplied cDNA or gDNA.

The recovered donors of Cohort 3 showed two negative PCRs, clearance, or symptom resolution. Assay: immunoSEQ multiplex PCR; the TCRdb copy retains only in-frame clones and omits some. The sample includes hundreds of thousands of clones, around nine tenths seen only once; the top ten take about 9.9%. CDR3 size: 13 residues. The V gene's germline CDR1 is MNHNS and CDR2 SASEGT. Trimming shortened V by 3 bases and J by 1 base, and 6 bases separated the two germline ends. The origin of this receptor is a woman aged 40 to 50 who had recovered from COVID-19. The sequenced material came from PBMCs or T cells enriched from blood (not recorded which). The chain joins TRBV6-1 to TRBJ2-5; D remains unclear. CDR3 in amino acids: CASSDPGQETQYF. CDR3 coding DNA: TGTGCCAGCAGTGATCCGGGCCAAGAGACCCAGTACTTC.